This T cell receptor (beta chain) was sequenced during a study of spatial heterogeneity in lung cancer. Turning to the study itself: Strong correlation linked TCR transcript counts in tumor regions to a T cell module score derived from matched bulk RNA-seq.

The V end was cut by 6 bases, the J end by 3 bases, with 6 bases between. Looked up from germline, CDR1 is KGHSH and CDR2 is LQKENI. This CDR3 has 11 residues. TCRdb ran MiXCR on the 5' RACE reads and lists one entry per CDR3 protein. The table shows approximately 7,600 distinct CDR3 sequences, with 13% to 15% occurring only once. Comments on this clonotype: Its antigen is unknown.

Findings of the study overall: Intratumoral expanded alpha and beta TCR counts were found to track tumor mutation counts.

The time point is: sample taken at primary tumor resection. From tumor, nontumor lung or frozen PBMC, whole RNA was taken unsorted for sequencing. The sample in question was lung tumor tissue, obtained at surgery. This rearrangement joins TRBV18 to TRBJ2-7; D gene ambiguous. This receptor was obtained from a female donor with early-stage non-small cell lung cancer. This CDR3 reads CASSTGYEQYF. The CDR3 bases are TGTGCCAGCTCGACGGGCTACGAGCAGTACTTC. Full variable domain (outside the CDR3, taken from reference TRBV18 and TRBJ2-7): NAGVMQNPRHLVRRRGQEARLRCSPMKGHSHVYWYRQLPEEGLKFMVYLQKENIIDESGMPKERFSAEFPKEGPSILRIQQVVRGDSAAYFCASSTGYEQYFGPGTRLTVT.